There are a few counts of the clone carrying this TCR beta chain. Its target is not known. The sample is drawn from a study of shared clonotypes between healthy human individuals. Some clones are missing from TCRdb's copy, which holds only in-frame ones; the method was immunoSEQ multiplex PCR. The table records 90,000 to 120,000 clones, around 71% of them present only once. General observations from the study: Expectations were that clonotype sharing among donors would be affected by sequencing depth. Generally, naive subsets (rather than memory subsets) showed larger estimated richness. Shared across several donors were 4% to 6% of the naive CD4 clonotypes.

Trimming shortened V by 5 bases and J by 4 bases, and 12 bases separated the two germline ends. CDR1 MGHRA and CDR2 YSYEKL come from the germline V gene. The length of the CDR3 is 13 residues. The sample taken for sequencing was memory CD8+ T cells sorted from blood. Indicated subset: CD45RO+ cells pooled with CCR7-negative TemRA cells. This rearrangement joins TRBV4-1 to TRBJ2-7; D unclear. The sequence came from a young woman in good health. The CDR3 loop is CASSDRISYEQYF. DNA for the CDR3: TGCGCCAGCAGCGACCGGATTTCGTACGAGCAGTACTTC.